This T cell receptor (beta chain) was recorded in a study of cytomegalovirus exposure and HLA in healthy donors. Study-wide results and caveats: A later analysis reported that several of the most significant clusters appeared to be linked to common viral pathogens, among them Epstein-Barr virus. HLA alleles showed associations with approximately 15,000 TCR beta sequences in a later analysis, at a 0.05 false discovery rate.

The PCR made use of 60 Vbeta and 13 Jbeta primers. Assay used: immunoSEQ multiplex PCR; TCRdb lists only in-frame clones, some missing. Found here are some 140,000 clones, more than 70% of them singletons; the top ten hold around 2%. Regarding this clone: The target antigen is unknown.

Germline loops: CDR1 MNHEY, CDR2 SVGAGI. Trimming shortened V by 3 bases and J by 6 bases, and 14 bases separated the two germline ends. This CDR3 is 14 amino acids long. This clonotype originated in a man in his thirties or forties in good health and CMV-seronegative. J is TRBJ1-2 and V is TRBV6-5; no clear D. What was sequenced was PBMCs. For the CDR3, the DNA is TGTGCCAGCAGTTATGGTCCCATCGCAGATGGCTACACCTTC. Its translation: CASSYGPIADGYTF.